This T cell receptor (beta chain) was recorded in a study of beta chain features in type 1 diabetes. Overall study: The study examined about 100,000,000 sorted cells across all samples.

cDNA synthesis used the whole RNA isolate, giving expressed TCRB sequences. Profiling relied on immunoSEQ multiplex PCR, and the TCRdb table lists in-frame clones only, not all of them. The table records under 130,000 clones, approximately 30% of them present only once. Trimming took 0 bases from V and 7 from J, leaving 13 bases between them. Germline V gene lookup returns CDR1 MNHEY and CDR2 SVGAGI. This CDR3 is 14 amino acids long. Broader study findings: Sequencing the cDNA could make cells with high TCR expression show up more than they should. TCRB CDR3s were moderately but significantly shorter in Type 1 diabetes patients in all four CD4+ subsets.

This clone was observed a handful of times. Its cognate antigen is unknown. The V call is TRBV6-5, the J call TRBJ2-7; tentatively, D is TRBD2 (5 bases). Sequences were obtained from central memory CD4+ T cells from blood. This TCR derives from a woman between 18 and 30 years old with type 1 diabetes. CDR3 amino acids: CASSYSSPGGEQYF. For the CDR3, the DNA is TGTGCCAGCAGTTACTCCTCCCCCGGAGGAGAGCAGTACTTC.